Reported below is one T cell receptor (beta chain). Its antigen remains unknown. The record originates from a study of cytomegalovirus exposure and HLA in healthy donors. Study-wide background: An early data release held 79 million or so unique TCRs from HLA-typed donors. General study findings and limits: Most of the CMV-associated TCR beta chains (in a later analysis) appeared to be HLA-restricted.

Use of 60 Vbeta and 13 Jbeta primers characterized the PCR. TCRdb's table, derived via immunoSEQ multiplex PCR, lists solely in-frame clones and lacks some. The table lists around 70,000 clones, under 80% of them singletons. V gave up 0 bases and J gave up 5 bases; unmatched junction bases: 1. The CDR3 loop spans 14 amino acids. CDR1 and CDR2 (germline): SGHTA, FQGTGA. Sample: PBMCs. This TCR was recovered from a male donor in good health and CMV-seropositive. The chain is built from TRBV7-3 and TRBJ1-1, with 9 bases lining up with TRBD1. As DNA, the CDR3 is TGTGCCAGCAGCTTAACGGACAGGGGTACTGAAGCTTTCTTT. Translated, it gives CASSLTDRGTEAFF.